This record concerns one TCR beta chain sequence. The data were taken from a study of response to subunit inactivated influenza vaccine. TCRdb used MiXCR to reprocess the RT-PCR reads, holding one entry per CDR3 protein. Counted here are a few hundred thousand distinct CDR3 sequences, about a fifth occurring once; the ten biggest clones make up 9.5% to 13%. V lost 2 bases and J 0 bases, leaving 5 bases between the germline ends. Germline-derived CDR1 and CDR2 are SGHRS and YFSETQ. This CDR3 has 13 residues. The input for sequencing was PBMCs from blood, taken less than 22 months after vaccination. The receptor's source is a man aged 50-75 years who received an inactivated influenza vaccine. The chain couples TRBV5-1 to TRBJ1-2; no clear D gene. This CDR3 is CASSFAPNYGYTF. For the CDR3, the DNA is TGCGCCAGCAGCTTCGCACCTAACTATGGCTACACCTTC.